Presented here are 23 T cell receptor beta chains from one specimen sequenced in a study of T cells after yellow fever vaccination. TCRdb reanalysed the 5' RACE reads using MiXCR and keeps one entry per CDR3 protein. In the table there are about 310,000 distinct CDR3 sequences, 3.6% of which are singletons. The sample here was PBMCs, taken on the day of the yellow fever booster vaccination. These receptors all come from a young man who received the YFV17D yellow fever vaccine.

In this sample, this clonotype turned up many times. The chain has TRBV10-3 and TRBJ2-1, with D possibly matching TRBD2 (5 bases). Per germline, CDR1 ENHRY and CDR2 SYGVKD. This CDR3 is 15 amino acids long. Between the trimmed V and J ends, which lost 6 bases and 0 bases, there was a span of 12 bases. This chain's CDR3 is CAIRDSAISYNEQFF. CDR3 in DNA: TGTGCCATCAGGGATAGCGCCATCTCCTACAATGAGCAGTTCTTC.

The CDR3 bases are TGTGCCAGCAGTTTCTGGAACGGAGGTGGGGAGCTGTTTTTT. As protein: CASSFWNGGGELFF. The V and J genes are TRBV12-3 or TRBV12-4 and TRBJ2-2; TRBD2 is a possible D gene (5 bases). There are 14 residues in the CDR3. V shed 3 bases and J shed 8 bases, with 13 bases lying between them.

This clonotype was seen ten or more times. The chain links TRBV12-3 or TRBV12-4 to TRBJ1-6, with a weak D call TRBD1 (6 bases). V was cut by 4 bases and J by 10 bases, with 14 bases left in between. The CDR3 covers 14 residues. The CDR3 here is CASSSNRVHSPLHF. The CDR3 DNA reads as TGTGCCAGCAGTTCCAACAGGGTTCACTCACCCCTCCACTTT.

This clonotype was picked up a small number of times. This rearrangement joins TRBV4-1 to TRBJ1-2, with D hard to call. The CDR3 extends over 14 amino acids. V lost 0 bases, J lost 4 bases, and 9 bases lay in between. CDR1 MGHRA and CDR2 YSYEKL come from the germline V gene. The chain's CDR3 is CASSQDSGSYGYTF. In DNA form, the CDR3 reads TGCGCCAGCAGCCAAGACAGTGGGAGCTATGGCTACACCTTC.

In its sample, this clonotype was seen a few times. The chain is built from TRBV19 and TRBJ2-2, with 8 bases aligning to TRBD2. The length of the CDR3 is 17 residues. V was clipped by 3 bases and J by 0 bases; unmatched bases: 6. Germline CDR1 reads LNHDA; CDR2 reads SQIVND (reference sequence). In DNA form, the CDR3 reads TGTGCCAGTAGTATTTTATATAGCGGGGCGAACACCGGGGAGCTGTTTTTT. Its protein product is CASSILYSGANTGELFF.

This sequence joins TRBV4-3 and TRBJ1-3; no reliable D call. The V gene's germline CDR1 is LGHNA and CDR2 YSLEER. Trimming shortened V by 1 base and J by 2 bases, and 12 bases separated the two germline ends. The CDR3 is made up of 16 amino acids. CDR3 sequence: CASSQVQRGTGNTIYF. CDR3 DNA sequence: TGCGCCAGCAGCCAAGTTCAGCGGGGAACTGGAAACACCATATATTTT.

In this sample, this clonotype turned up many times. The gene calls are TRBV2 and TRBJ2-5; D gene unclear. Trimming left V 0 bases short and J 2 bases short, with 7 bases between. Looked up from germline, CDR1 is SNHLY and CDR2 is FYNNEI. CDR3 size: 14 residues. CDR3 sequence: CASSEALLQETQYF. In DNA form, the CDR3 reads TGTGCCAGCAGTGAAGCCCTGTTACAAGAGACCCAGTACTTC. Full variable domain (outside the CDR3, taken from reference TRBV2 and TRBJ2-5): EPEVTQTPSHQVTQMGQEVILRCVPISNHLYFYWYRQILGQKVEFLVSFYNNEISEKSEIFDDQFSVERPDGSNFTLKIRSTKLEDSAMYFCASSEALLQETQYFGPGTRLLVL.

There are many counts of this clonotype. The chain links TRBV6-1 to TRBJ2-7; 7 nucleotides align to TRBD1. CDR1 is MNHNS and CDR2 is SASEGT in the germline V gene. Germline trimming cut 6 bases from V and 3 bases from J; bases unmatched to any gene: 8. This CDR3 contains 14 residues. For the CDR3, the DNA is TGTGCCAGCAGCGGACAGGCGACCAACTACGAGCAGTACGTC. This translates into CASSGQATNYEQYV.

The table lists this clonotype with many counts. This chain uses TRBV27 with TRBJ2-3; D not certain. Trimming took 5 bases from V and 11 from J, leaving 17 bases between them. Looked up from germline, CDR1 is MNHEY and CDR2 is SMNVEV (reference sequence). The CDR3 extends over 13 amino acids. The CDR3 nucleotides are TGTGCCAGCAGTCAAAAAGCTGCAGGCGGGCAGTATTTT. Its translation is CASSQKAAGGQYF.

This clonotype was recorded many times. CDR3 sequence: CASSHQRGYEQYF. The DNA of the CDR3 is TGTGCCAGCAGCCATCAGAGGGGCTACGAGCAGTACTTC. V is TRBV7-9 and J is TRBJ2-7; TRBD1 or TRBD2 may be the D gene (5 bases each). The CDR3 covers 13 residues. CDR1 is SEHNR and CDR2 is FQNEAQ in the germline V gene (reference sequence). Trimming pared 5 bases from V and 3 bases from J, leaving 11 bases between.

The J gene is TRBJ2-1, the V gene TRBV11-2; D might be TRBD2 (6 bases). From germline, CDR1 is SGHAT and CDR2 FQNNGV. The length of the CDR3 is 14 residues. The V gene lost 5 bases and the J gene lost 2 bases, with 10 bases spanning the gap. Here the CDR3 DNA reads TGTGCCAGCAGCGGGGGGAAACCCTACAATGAGCAGTTCTTC. Its protein is CASSGGKPYNEQFF.

This chain joins TRBV7-8 and TRBJ2-1; D uncertain. The CDR3 spans 12 residues. The germline V and J ends were trimmed by 5 bases and 8 bases, with 10 bases remaining between them. CDR1 is SGHVS, CDR2 FQNEAQ, per germline. CDR3 residues: CASSPNTDEQFF. The CDR3 nucleotides are TGTGCCAGCAGCCCGAACACGGATGAGCAGTTCTTC.

This clonotype has a handful of counts. The gene calls are TRBV5-1 and TRBJ1-5; 7 bases line up with TRBD1. V shed 3 bases and J 2 bases; nucleotides not matched to a gene: 5. CDR1 is SGHRS and CDR2 is YFSETQ in the germline V gene. The CDR3 sequence is 15 residues long. As DNA, the CDR3 is TGCGCCAGCAGCTGGGGGACAGTCGGCAATCAGCCCCAGCATTTT. Translating it yields CASSWGTVGNQPQHF.

This clonotype occurred many times. The rearrangement uses TRBV24-1 and TRBJ2-7; TRBD1 matches at 11 bases. The junction had 13 bases not matched to a gene; V was cut back by 9 bases and J by 4 bases. The CDR3 has 16 amino acids. The germline CDR1 and CDR2 sequences are KGHDR and SFDVKD. The CDR3 protein is CATLSRDRGNMYEQYV. The CDR3 region has the DNA TGTGCCACCTTGTCCCGGGACAGGGGGAATATGTACGAGCAGTACGTC.

The chain links TRBV5-4 to TRBJ1-1; TRBD1 is a possible D gene (6 bases). The CDR3 extends over 15 amino acids. V was trimmed by 4 bases and J by 1 base, leaving 14 bases between them. The germline CDR1 and CDR2 sequences are SGHNT and YYREEE (reference sequence). Written as DNA, the CDR3 is TGTGCCAGCAGCCCGTTAAGGGGGGAGAACACTGAAGCTTTCTTT. As protein: CASSPLRGENTEAFF.

The table lists this clonotype with many counts. The rearrangement joins TRBV7-3 to TRBJ2-2; D unclear. Germline V lookup: CDR1 SGHTA, CDR2 FQGTGA. The V end was cut by 3 bases, the J end by 7 bases, with 9 bases between. CDR3 length equals 13 residues. CDR3 coding DNA: TGTGCCAGCAGCTTCCCGGGTGTCGGGGAGCTGTTTTTT. It encodes CASSFPGVGELFF.

A few counts support this clonotype. The rearrangement uses TRBV20-1 and TRBJ2-1, with a possible D match to TRBD2 (7 bases). The CDR3 consists of 17 residues. Trimming took off 1 base at V and 4 bases at J, with 20 bases between the two ends. Looked up from germline, CDR1 is DFQATT and CDR2 is SNEGSKA (reference sequence). Here the CDR3 reads CSARGRYRRGLYNEQFF. For the CDR3, the DNA is TGCAGTGCTAGAGGGCGGTATCGCAGGGGACTATACAATGAGCAGTTCTTC.

This clonotype has a handful of counts. This sequence joins TRBV12-3 or TRBV12-4 and TRBJ2-7; no definite D call. The ends were cut back, 4 bases at V and 1 base at J, with 5 bases in the middle. This CDR3 has 12 residues. In nucleotides, the CDR3 is TGTGCCAGCAGTTCGACTTCCTACGAGCAGTACTTC. Translation gives CASSSTSYEQYF.

The sample holds many counts of this clonotype. The chain recombines TRBV7-6 with TRBJ2-3, with 8 bases matching TRBD2. The CDR3 contains 14 residues. Trimming removed 5 bases from V and 6 bases from J; junction bases left unmatched: 7. CDR1 and CDR2 (germline): SGHVS, FNYEAQ. This CDR3 is CASSQSPGGDTQYF. The CDR3 nucleotides are TGTGCCAGCAGCCAATCTCCGGGGGGGGATACGCAGTATTTT.

The rearrangement joins TRBV7-9 to TRBJ2-3, with 9 bases matching TRBD2. This CDR3 has 18 residues. Germline lookup yields CDR1 SEHNR and CDR2 FQNEAQ (reference sequence). Trimming at V came to 5 bases and at J to 0 bases, leaving 12 bases not matched to a gene. This chain's CDR3 is CASSLSGTSTSSTDTQYF. CDR3 DNA: TGTGCCAGCAGCCTATCCGGGACTAGCACCTCTAGCACAGATACGCAGTATTTT. Filled out from reference TRBV7-9 and TRBJ2-3, the complete variable domain reads DTGVSQNPRHKITKRGQNVTFRCDPISEHNRLYWYRQTLGQGPEFLTYFQNEAQLEKSRLLSDRFSAERPKGSFSTLEIQRTEQGDSAMYLCASSLSGTSTSSTDTQYFGPGTRLTVL.

This clonotype was picked up many times. This chain joins TRBV27 and TRBJ1-2; D may be TRBD1 (5 bases). Germline lookup yields CDR1 MNHEY and CDR2 SMNVEV (reference sequence). This CDR3 is 15 amino acids long. Trimming took 2 bases from V and 5 from J, leaving 15 bases between them. CDR3 nucleotide sequence: TGTGCCAGCAGTTTACGGGGGGAGACCCTTTATGGCTACACCTTC. Encoded protein: CASSLRGETLYGYTF.

This clonotype has a count of ten or more. The gene calls are TRBV20-1 and TRBJ2-7; D remains unclear. The CDR3 runs to 13 residues. V was cut by 6 bases and J by 3 bases, with 15 bases left in between. Germline lookup yields CDR1 DFQATT and CDR2 SNEGSKA (reference sequence). As DNA, the CDR3 is TGCAGTGCAACCCTCCTCGATGGCTACGAGCAGTACTTC. Amino acids: CSATLLDGYEQYF.

This clonotype has a count of ten or more. The rearrangement joins TRBV29-1 to TRBJ2-7; D is perhaps TRBD1 (6 bases). The CDR3 length is 12 residues. V shed 5 bases and J shed 3 bases, with 11 bases lying between them. The germline gives CDR1 SQVTM, CDR2 ANQGSEA. The CDR3 loop is CSVKTGNYEQYF. Written as DNA, the CDR3 is TGCAGCGTTAAAACAGGGAACTACGAGCAGTACTTC.